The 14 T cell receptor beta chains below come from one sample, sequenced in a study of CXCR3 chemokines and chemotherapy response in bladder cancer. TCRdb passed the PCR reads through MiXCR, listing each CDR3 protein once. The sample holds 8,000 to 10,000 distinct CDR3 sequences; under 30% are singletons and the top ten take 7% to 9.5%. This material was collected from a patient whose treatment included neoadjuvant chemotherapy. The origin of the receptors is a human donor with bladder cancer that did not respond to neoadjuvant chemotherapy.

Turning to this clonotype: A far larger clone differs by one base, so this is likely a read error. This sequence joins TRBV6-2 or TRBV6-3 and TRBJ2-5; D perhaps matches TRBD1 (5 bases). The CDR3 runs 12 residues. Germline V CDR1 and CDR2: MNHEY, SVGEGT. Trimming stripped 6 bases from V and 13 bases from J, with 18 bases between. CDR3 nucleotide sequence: TGTGCCAGCAGGGCAGGGCTATACGAGCTGTACTTC. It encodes CASRAGLYELYF.

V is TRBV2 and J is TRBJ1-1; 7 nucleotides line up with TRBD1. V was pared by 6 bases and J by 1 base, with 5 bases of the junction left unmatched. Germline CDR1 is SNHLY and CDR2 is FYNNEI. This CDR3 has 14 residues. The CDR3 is CASSFQGGNTEAFF. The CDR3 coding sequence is TGTGCCAGCAGCTTCCAGGGGGGGAACACTGAAGCTTTCTTT.

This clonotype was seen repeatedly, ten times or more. This CDR3 is CASSKGQGLYGNTIYF. The CDR3 DNA sequence: TGTGCCAGCAGCAAAGGACAGGGACTATATGGAAACACCATATATTTT. This chain uses TRBV28 with TRBJ1-3; 8 bases are shared with TRBD1. There are 16 residues in the CDR3. Germline loops: CDR1 MDHEN, CDR2 SYDVKM. V shed 6 bases, J shed 3 bases, and the junction held 10 bases outside the gene matches.

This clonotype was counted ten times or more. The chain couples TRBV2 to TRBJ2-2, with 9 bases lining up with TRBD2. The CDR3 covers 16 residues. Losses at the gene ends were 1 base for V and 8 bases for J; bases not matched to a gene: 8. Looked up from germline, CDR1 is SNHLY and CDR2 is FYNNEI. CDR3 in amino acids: CASSEGAGGLGGELFF. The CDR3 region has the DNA TGTGCCAGCAGTGAAGGAGCGGGGGGCCTCGGGGGGGAGCTGTTTTTT.

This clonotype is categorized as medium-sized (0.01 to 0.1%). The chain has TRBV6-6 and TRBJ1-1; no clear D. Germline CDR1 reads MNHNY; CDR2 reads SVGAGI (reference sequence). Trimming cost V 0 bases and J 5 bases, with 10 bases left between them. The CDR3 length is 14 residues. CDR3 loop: CASSYSPGGTEAFF. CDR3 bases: TGTGCCAGCAGTTACTCCCCTGGCGGGACTGAAGCTTTCTTT.

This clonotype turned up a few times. In nucleotides, the CDR3 is TGTGCCAGCAGCCCTCTTGCTCCCGGGACAGGGCCGTTCTTC. Residues: CASSPLAPGTGPFF. The chain carries TRBV14 and TRBJ2-1, with TRBD1 matching 9 bases. The CDR3 loop spans 14 amino acids. Trimming removed 4 bases from V and 15 bases from J; junction bases left unmatched: 13. The V gene's germline CDR1 is SGHDN and CDR2 FVKESK.

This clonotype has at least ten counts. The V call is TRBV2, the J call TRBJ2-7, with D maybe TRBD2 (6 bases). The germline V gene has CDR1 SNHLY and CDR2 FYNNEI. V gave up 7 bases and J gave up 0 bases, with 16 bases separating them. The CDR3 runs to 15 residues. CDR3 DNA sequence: TGTGCCAGCATCGGGGGAACTTTGAGCTCCTACGAGCAGTACTTC. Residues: CASIGGTLSSYEQYF.

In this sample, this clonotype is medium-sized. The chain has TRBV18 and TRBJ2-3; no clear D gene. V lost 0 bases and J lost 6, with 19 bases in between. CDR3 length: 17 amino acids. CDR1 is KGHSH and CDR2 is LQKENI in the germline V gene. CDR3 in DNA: TGTGCCAGCTCACCACCGAGTCCGACGTCCGAAGGGGATACGCAGTATTTT. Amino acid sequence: CASSPPSPTSEGDTQYF.

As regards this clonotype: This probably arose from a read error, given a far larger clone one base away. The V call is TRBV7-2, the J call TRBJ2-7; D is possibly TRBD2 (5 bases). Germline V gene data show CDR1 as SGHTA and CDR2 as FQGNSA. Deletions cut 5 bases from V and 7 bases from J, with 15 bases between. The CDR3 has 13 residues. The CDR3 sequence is CASSRELRDEQYF. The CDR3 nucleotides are TGTGCCAGCAGCCGCGAACTGAGGGATGAGCAGTACTTC.

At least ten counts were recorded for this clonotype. CDR3 DNA: TGTGCCAGCAAGGGAGGCTATGGGCCAACTAATGAAAAACTGTTTTTT. Amino acid sequence: CASKGGYGPTNEKLFF. The V call is TRBV12-3 or TRBV12-4, the J call TRBJ1-4; no clear D gene. Trimming removed 7 bases at V and 0 bases at J, with 15 bases between. The CDR3 loop spans 16 amino acids.

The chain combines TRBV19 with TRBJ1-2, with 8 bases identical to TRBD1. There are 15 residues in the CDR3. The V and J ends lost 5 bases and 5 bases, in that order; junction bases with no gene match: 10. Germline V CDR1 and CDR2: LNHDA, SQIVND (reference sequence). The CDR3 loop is CASSGAGTGVYGYTF. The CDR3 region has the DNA TGTGCCAGTAGTGGAGCCGGGACAGGAGTTTATGGCTACACCTTC.

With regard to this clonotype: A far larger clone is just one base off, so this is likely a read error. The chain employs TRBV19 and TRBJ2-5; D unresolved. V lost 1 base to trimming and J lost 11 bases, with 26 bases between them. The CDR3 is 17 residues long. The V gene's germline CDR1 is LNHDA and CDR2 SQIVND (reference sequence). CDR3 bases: TGTGCCAGTAGTATAGCGGGCCTTTTGAGCTCCTACAATGAGCAGTACTTC. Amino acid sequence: CASSIAGLLSSYNEQYF. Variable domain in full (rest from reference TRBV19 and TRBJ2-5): DGGITQSPKYLFRKEGQNVTLSCEQNLNHDAMYWYRQDPGQGLRLIYYSQIVNDFQKGDIAEGYSVSREKKESFPLTVTSAQKNPTAFYLCASSIAGLLSSYNEQYFGPGTRLLVL.

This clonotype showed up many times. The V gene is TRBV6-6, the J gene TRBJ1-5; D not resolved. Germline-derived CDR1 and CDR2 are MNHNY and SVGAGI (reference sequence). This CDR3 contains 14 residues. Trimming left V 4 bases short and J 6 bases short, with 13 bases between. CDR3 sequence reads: CASSFERVLQPQHF. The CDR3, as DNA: TGTGCCAGCAGTTTTGAACGGGTCCTTCAGCCCCAGCATTTT.

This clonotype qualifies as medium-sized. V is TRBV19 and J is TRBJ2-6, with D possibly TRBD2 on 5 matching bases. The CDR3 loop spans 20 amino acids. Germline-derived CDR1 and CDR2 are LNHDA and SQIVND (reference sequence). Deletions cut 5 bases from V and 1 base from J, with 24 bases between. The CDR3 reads CASSVLGSGGPPSGANVLTF. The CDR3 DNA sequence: TGTGCCAGTAGTGTCCTAGGATCGGGCGGGCCCCCTTCTGGGGCCAACGTCCTGACTTTC. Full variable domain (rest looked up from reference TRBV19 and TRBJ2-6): DGGITQSPKYLFRKEGQNVTLSCEQNLNHDAMYWYRQDPGQGLRLIYYSQIVNDFQKGDIAEGYSVSREKKESFPLTVTSAQKNPTAFYLCASSVLGSGGPPSGANVLTFGAGSRLTVL.